These 29 T cell receptor beta chains share one sample of origin, sequenced in a study of T cell responses to AZD1222 COVID-19 vaccine. Libraries were prepared by immunoSEQ multiplex PCR; TCRdb keeps only in-frame clonotypes and omits some of them. Here the sample spans around 76,000 clones, about four fifths being singletons. Specimen: peripheral blood, collected on day 0 of AZD1222 vaccination. The receptor set was obtained from an adult in good health.

The chain carries TRBV6-5 and TRBJ2-1, with a possible D match to TRBD1 (5 bases). The V end was cut by 5 bases, the J end by 8 bases, with 13 bases between. Germline V gene sequence: CDR1 MNHEY, CDR2 SVGAGI. The length of the CDR3 is 13 residues. In DNA form, the CDR3 reads TGTGCCAGCAGTATTTTAGGGGCTTATGAGCAGTTCTTC. Its protein product is CASSILGAYEQFF.

The rearrangement joins TRBV3-1 (or the pseudogene TRBV3-2) to TRBJ1-4, with D possibly TRBD1 on 5 matching bases. V was pared by 6 bases and J by 7 bases, with 15 bases between. From germline, CDR1 is LGHDT and CDR2 YNNKEL (reference sequence). The CDR3 is 14 amino acids. As DNA, the CDR3 is TGTGCCAGCAGGTCAAGGGCGGGGGGTGAAAAACTGTTTTTT. Translated: CASRSRAGGEKLFF.

The gene calls are TRBV4-1 and TRBJ2-7, with TRBD1 matching 9 bases. The CDR3 has 17 amino acids. The J segment lost 2 bases and the V segment lost 1 base, leaving 9 bases of the junction unmatched. Germline CDR1 and CDR2: MGHRA and YSYEKL. This CDR3 reads CASSQGQGGTGTYEQYF. The CDR3 DNA is TGCGCCAGCAGCCAAGGCCAAGGGGGGACAGGGACCTACGAGCAGTACTTC.

This clone was recorded only once. DNA of the CDR3: TGTGCCAGCAGCTTGGAGGCGGGGGGGCCACGAGATACGCAGTATTTT. Protein sequence: CASSLEAGGPRDTQYF. The genes are TRBV5-4 and TRBJ2-3; 9 positions match TRBD2. With 0 bases clipped from V and 5 bases from J, the junction kept 7 bases outside the gene matches. CDR3 length equals 16 residues. The germline gives CDR1 SGHNT, CDR2 YYREEE (reference sequence). The full variable domain, with the rest looked up from reference TRBV5-4 and TRBJ2-3, is ETGVTQSPTHLIKTRGQQVTLRCSSQSGHNTVSWYQQALGQGPQFIFQYYREEENGRGNFPPRFSGLQFPNYSSELNVNALELDDSALYLCASSLEAGGPRDTQYFGPGTRLTVL.

This clone showed up just once. Its ends do not fully match the called genes, so a read error is possible. J is TRBJ2-5 and V is TRBV7-9; D unresolved. Germline lookup yields CDR1 SEHNR and CDR2 FQNEAQ (reference sequence). The CDR3 sequence is 12 residues long. CDR3 loop: CASSLTQEAQYF. The CDR3 DNA is TGTGCCAGCAGCTTAACCCAAGAGGCCCAGTACTTC. The entire variable domain, with the rest obtained from reference TRBV7-9 and TRBJ2-5, is as follows: DTGVSQNPRHKITKRGQNVTFRCDPISEHNRLYWYRQTLGQGPEFLTYFQNEAQLEKSRLLSDRFSAERPKGSFSTLEIQRTEQGDSAMYLCASSLTQEAQYFGPGTRLLVL.

The V call is TRBV7-2, the J call TRBJ2-7, with a possible D match to TRBD1 (6 bases). The CDR3 has 15 residues. Per germline, CDR1 SGHTA and CDR2 FQGNSA. Trimming cost V 0 bases and J 4 bases, with 13 bases left between them. In nucleotides, the CDR3 is TGTGCCAGCAGCTTAGCCAGCCAGGGGCCTTACGAGCAGTACTTC. Protein product: CASSLASQGPYEQYF.

The CDR3 DNA is TGTGCCAGCAGCTTAGGACAGCCTTTTGACTATGGCTACACCTTC. This gives the protein CASSLGQPFDYGYTF. The gene calls are TRBV7-9 and TRBJ1-2; the D gene is possibly TRBD1 (5 bases). The V and J ends lost 1 base and 3 bases respectively, with 12 bases between them. The CDR3 has 15 amino acids. The germline gives CDR1 SEHNR, CDR2 FQNEAQ (reference sequence).

The V gene is TRBV24-1, the J gene TRBJ2-2; tentatively, D is TRBD2 (6 bases). The CDR3 sequence is 15 residues long. From germline, CDR1 is KGHDR and CDR2 SFDVKD. V lost 1 base and J 7 bases, leaving 12 bases between the germline ends. CDR3 protein: CATSDFQGLGGELFF. The CDR3 region has the DNA TGTGCCACCAGTGATTTCCAGGGACTCGGCGGGGAGCTGTTTTTT.

Here the CDR3 reads CATSASLAGTDTQYF. Here the CDR3 DNA reads TGTGCCACCAGTGCTAGCCTAGCCGGGACAGATACGCAGTATTTT. The rearrangement joins TRBV24-1 to TRBJ2-3; a weak D match, TRBD2 (5 bases). This CDR3 has 15 residues. Germline CDR1 and CDR2: KGHDR and SFDVKD. Trimming stripped 5 bases from V and 3 bases from J, with 14 bases between.

V is TRBV6-5 and J is TRBJ2-7, with D perhaps TRBD2 (5 bases). Germline CDR1 and CDR2: MNHEY and SVGAGI. The CDR3 runs 13 residues. V shed 6 bases and J shed 0 bases, with 9 bases lying between them. CDR3 DNA sequence: TGTGCCAGCAGATCCGGGAACTCCTACGAGCAGTACTTC. Protein sequence: CASRSGNSYEQYF.

This clone showed up just once. The chain uses TRBV5-1 and TRBJ2-2, with TRBD2 matching over 9 bases. The CDR3 sequence is 16 residues long. The V and J ends lost 7 bases and 4 bases, in that order; junction bases with no gene match: 11. Germline V gene lookup returns CDR1 SGHRS and CDR2 YFSETQ. The CDR3 DNA follows: TGCGCCAGCTCCAAAGCGGGGGGCGCAGGCACCGGGGAGCTGTTTTTT. Its protein is CASSKAGGAGTGELFF.

This clone turned up a few times. CDR3 residues: CASSLVVGRPGELFF. In DNA form, the CDR3 reads TGCGCCAGCAGCTTGGTCGTAGGGCGTCCCGGGGAGCTGTTTTTT. The genes are TRBV5-1 and TRBJ2-2, with unresolved D. The CDR3 runs to 15 residues. The ends were cut back, 0 bases at V and 6 bases at J, with 12 bases in the middle. Germline values: CDR1 SGHRS, CDR2 YFSETQ.

The chain employs TRBV15 and TRBJ2-1, with 10 nucleotides matching TRBD1. Germline assignment: CDR1 LNHNV and CDR2 YYDKDF (reference sequence). This CDR3 is built from 14 residues. After removal of 4 bases from V and 5 bases from J, the junction contained 2 bases not matched to a gene. The CDR3 loop is CATSTDRGNNEQFF. In nucleotides, the CDR3 is TGTGCCACCAGCACGGACAGGGGGAACAATGAGCAGTTCTTC.

The genes are TRBV7-9 and TRBJ2-1; TRBD1 agrees at 11 bases. The V and J ends lost 6 bases and 7 bases, in that order; junction bases with no gene match: 8. CDR3 size: 15 residues. In germline, CDR1 is SEHNR, CDR2 FQNEAQ (reference sequence). CDR3 loop: CASRTGTGGMNEQFF. CDR3 sequence (DNA): TGTGCCAGCAGAACCGGGACAGGGGGGATGAATGAGCAGTTCTTC.

This clone was counted between two and nine times. The chain recombines TRBV7-2 with TRBJ2-5; the D gene is possibly TRBD2 (5 bases). Germline CDR1 reads SGHTA; CDR2 reads FQGNSA. The germline V and J ends were trimmed by 1 base and 1 base, with 10 bases remaining between them. There are 15 residues in the CDR3. Written as DNA, the CDR3 is TGTGCCAGCAGCTTAGACTCTAGCTCCCAAGAGACCCAGTACTTC. The encoded protein is CASSLDSSSQETQYF.

This clone occurred a few times. The rearrangement joins TRBV6-5 to TRBJ1-5; D ambiguous. The germline V gene has CDR1 MNHEY and CDR2 SVGAGI. V dropped 5 bases and J dropped 0 bases, with 8 bases sitting between them. This CDR3 is built from 14 residues. The CDR3 nucleotides read TGTGCCAGCAGTCCCCTCATTAGCAATCAGCCCCAGCATTTT. Protein sequence: CASSPLISNQPQHF.

V is TRBV5-1 and J is TRBJ2-1, with 8 bases identical to TRBD1. Germline CDR1 and CDR2: SGHRS and YFSETQ. This CDR3 is built from 19 residues. Germline trimming cut 0 bases from V and 1 base from J; bases unmatched to any gene: 12. The CDR3 here is CASSLAGQGAGRSYNEQFF. The CDR3 DNA reads as TGCGCCAGCAGCTTGGCCGGGCAGGGGGCTGGGAGGTCCTACAATGAGCAGTTCTTC.

The chain recombines TRBV11-2 with TRBJ1-3; weak D call: TRBD1 (6 bases). The CDR3 loop spans 15 amino acids. V lost 2 bases to trimming and J lost 4 bases, with 12 bases between them. CDR1 SGHAT and CDR2 FQNNGV come from the germline V gene. The CDR3 coding sequence is TGTGCCAGCAGCTTATTTGGGGGCGAAGGAAACACCATATATTTT. This translates into CASSLFGGEGNTIYF.

The rearrangement links TRBV2 to TRBJ1-2; maybe TRBD1 (6 bases). Germline-derived CDR1 and CDR2 are SNHLY and FYNNEI. V was shortened by 6 bases and J by 8 bases, with 16 bases between the two germline ends. The length of the CDR3 is 13 residues. The CDR3 DNA reads as TGTGCCAGCAGCCTTTGGGGGGGCGGCGGCTACACCTTC. Its protein product is CASSLWGGGGYTF.

This clone was detected once. This chain uses TRBV5-1 with TRBJ2-3, with D possibly called TRBD1 or TRBD2 (6 bases each). Germline-derived CDR1 and CDR2 are SGHRS and YFSETQ. This CDR3 spans 14 amino acids. Between the trimmed V and J ends, which lost 2 bases and 5 bases, there was a span of 12 bases. CDR3 loop: CASSFGGGIDTQYF. DNA of the CDR3: TGCGCCAGCAGCTTTGGGGGCGGGATAGATACGCAGTATTTT. Supplemented by reference TRBV5-1 and TRBJ2-3, the full variable domain reads KAGVTQTPRYLIKTRGQQVTLSCSPISGHRSVSWYQQTPGQGLQFLFEYFSETQRNKGNFPGRFSGRQFSNSRSEMNVSTLELGDSALYLCASSFGGGIDTQYFGPGTRLTVL.

This sequence joins TRBV6-1 and TRBJ1-5, with unresolved D. The CDR3 has 13 amino acids. V was clipped by 3 bases and J by 7 bases, with 10 bases between them. The germline CDR1 and CDR2 sequences are MNHNS and SASEGT. Written as DNA, the CDR3 is TGTGCCAGCAGTGAGTTCCTAAGGCAGCCCCAGCATTTT. This translates into CASSEFLRQPQHF.

This clone was observed a few times. This chain links TRBV18 with TRBJ1-3; TRBD1 might be the D (6 bases). V was trimmed by 3 bases and J by 10 bases, leaving 13 bases between them. CDR1 and CDR2 (germline): KGHSH, LQKENI. This CDR3 comprises 13 residues. The CDR3 here is CASSPDSGVTIYF. The DNA for the CDR3 is TGTGCCAGCTCACCTGACTCAGGGGTAACCATATATTTT.

CDR3 nucleotide sequence: TGTGCCAGCAGCCAAGCGCCTCAGGGGACCGCGCCCCAGCATTTT. The encoded protein is CASSQAPQGTAPQHF. V and J are TRBV3-1 (or the pseudogene TRBV3-2) and TRBJ1-5; perhaps TRBD1 as D (6 bases). This CDR3 contains 15 residues. Germline V gene sequence: CDR1 LGHDT, CDR2 YNNKEL (reference sequence). V shed 1 base and J shed 9 bases, with 16 bases lying between them.

The chain employs TRBV7-2 and TRBJ1-1; D not certain. Trimming removed 6 bases from V and 1 base from J, with 9 bases in between. There are 13 residues in the CDR3. The germline V gene has CDR1 SGHTA and CDR2 FQGNSA. The CDR3 bases are TGTGCCAGCAGTCAAGGTTCGAACACTGAAGCTTTCTTT. Translating it yields CASSQGSNTEAFF. Full variable domain (missing parts from reference TRBV7-2 and TRBJ1-1): GAGVSQSPSNKVTEKGKDVELRCDPISGHTALYWYRQSLGQGLEFLIYFQGNSAPDKSGLPSDRFSAERTGGSVSTLTIQRTQQEDSAVYLCASSQGSNTEAFFGQGTRLTVV.

This chain links TRBV28 with TRBJ2-7; the match to TRBD2 covers 8 bases. The CDR3 contains 15 residues. The germline V gene encodes CDR1 MDHEN and CDR2 SYDVKM. V was clipped by 3 bases and J by 4 bases; unmatched bases: 8. The CDR3 sequence is CASSFLSGGRYEQYF. As DNA, the CDR3 is TGTGCCAGCAGTTTTCTCAGCGGGGGACGGTACGAGCAGTACTTC.

V and J are TRBV28 and TRBJ2-7; 10 nucleotides match TRBD1. The CDR3 runs 18 residues. V lost 2 bases, J lost 3 bases, and 13 bases stayed unmatched. Germline V gives CDR1 MDHEN, CDR2 SYDVKM. The CDR3 DNA sequence: TGTGCCAGCAGTTTACCAGGCACCGGGACAGGGGCCTACTACGAGCAGTACTTC. As protein: CASSLPGTGTGAYYEQYF.

The chain carries TRBV19 and TRBJ2-7, with no clear D. Trimming took 4 bases from V and 6 from J, leaving 13 bases between them. The CDR3 length is 13 residues. Germline assignment: CDR1 LNHDA and CDR2 SQIVND (reference sequence). The CDR3 loop reads CASSTPGSAEQYF. The CDR3 nucleotides read TGTGCCAGTAGTACCCCCGGATCGGCCGAGCAGTACTTC.

The J gene is TRBJ1-1, the V gene TRBV4-3; D ambiguous. The V end was cut by 0 bases, the J end by 1 base, with 9 bases between. Germline CDR1 reads LGHNA; CDR2 reads YSLEER. CDR3 length equals 15 residues. In nucleotides, the CDR3 is TGCGCCAGCAGCCAAGATATCGTGGGGAACACTGAAGCTTTCTTT. This codes for CASSQDIVGNTEAFF.

This rearrangement joins TRBV28 to TRBJ1-1; D not resolved. The length of the CDR3 is 14 residues. Looked up from germline, CDR1 is MDHEN and CDR2 is SYDVKM. The germline V and J ends were trimmed by 3 bases and 3 bases, with 11 bases remaining between them. The CDR3 is CASSFRGIYTEAFF. CDR3 sequence (DNA): TGTGCCAGCAGTTTTCGGGGAATATACACTGAAGCTTTCTTT.